This T cell receptor (beta chain) came from a study of blood T cell repertoires in COVID-19. The CDR3 runs to 14 residues. J gave up 4 bases and V 4 bases, and 5 bases lay outside the gene matches. Germline CDR1 SGHNT, CDR2 YYREEE (reference sequence). This clone is a singleton in its sample. Clones were sequenced by immunoSEQ multiplex PCR, and TCRdb holds only the in-frame ones, with some missing. This sample has approximately 28,000 clones, with around 92% found just once. The source is a human donor in a cohort sampled during active COVID-19. Sequenced material: peripheral blood. The chain recombines TRBV5-4 with TRBJ1-2; the match to TRBD1 covers 9 bases. CDR3 coding DNA: TGTGCCAGCAGCGCCGGGGACAGGGTCTATGGCTACACCTTC. Translating gives CASSAGDRVYGYTF. The entire variable domain, with the rest obtained from reference TRBV5-4 and TRBJ1-2, is as follows: ETGVTQSPTHLIKTRGQQVTLRCSSQSGHNTVSWYQQALGQGPQFIFQYYREEENGRGNFPPRFSGLQFPNYSSELNVNALELDDSALYLCASSAGDRVYGYTFGSGTRLTVV.